The clone carrying this TCR beta chain was found once. Measured with immunoSEQ multiplex PCR; TCRdb has only the in-frame clones, and not every one. In the table there are 250,000 to 300,000 clones, approximately 91% of which are singletons. The data were obtained in a study of blood T cell repertoires in COVID-19. The ends were cut back, 6 bases at V and 5 bases at J, with 7 bases in the middle. Germline values: CDR1 MNHEY, CDR2 SMNVEV (reference sequence). The CDR3 loop spans 11 amino acids. Sequencing input: peripheral blood. The genes are TRBV27 and TRBJ1-1; D unresolved. This clonotype was obtained from a man between 45 and 60 years old with acute or convalescent COVID-19. The CDR3 DNA reads TGTGCCAGCAGCGCCGGTACTGAAGCTTTCTTT. Translated, it gives CASSAGTEAFF.